These 15 T cell receptor beta chains were sequenced from one sample in a study of blood T cells in healthy people across ages. Primers used in a second PCR of about 7 to 12 cycles were a sample-barcoded 5' primer and a J-beta primer mix. MiXCR was run by TCRdb on the 5' RACE reads, yielding one entry per CDR3 protein. This table holds more than 650,000 distinct CDR3 sequences, 22% found once. Sequencing used blood. These receptor sequences come from a man between 65 and 85 years old in good health.

The chain combines TRBV6-5 with TRBJ2-6; D is unresolved. The CDR3 extends over 16 amino acids. V lost 1 base and J 0 bases, leaving 7 bases between the germline ends. Germline CDR1 and CDR2: MNHEY and SVGAGI. The CDR3 here is CASSYFDISGANVLTF. CDR3 coding DNA: TGTGCCAGCAGTTACTTTGACATCTCTGGGGCCAACGTCCTGACTTTC.

V gene TRBV24-1 combines with J gene TRBJ2-5, with 13 bases lining up with TRBD2. The end of the DNA fits TRBJ2-1 better, so the J call may be wrong. The CDR3 length is 16 residues. In germline, CDR1 is KGHDR, CDR2 SFDVKD. The CDR3 bases are TGTGCCACCAGTGATCGAGGACTAGCGGGAGCGTATGAGCAGTTCTTC. Encoded protein: CATSDRGLAGAYEQFF.

With regard to this clonotype: A read error may produce the germline difference seen at one junction end. This rearrangement joins TRBV7-8 to TRBJ2-7; perhaps TRBD1 as D (5 bases). CDR1 is SGHVS, CDR2 FQNEAQ, per germline. The CDR3 runs 13 residues. CDR3 protein: CASSFRTNHEQYF. In nucleotides, the CDR3 is TGCGCCAGCAGCTTCCGGACAAACCACGAGCAGTACTTC.

The chain is built from TRBV5-1 and TRBJ2-5; no clear D gene. The tail of the sequence fits TRBJ2-7 better, so the J call may be wrong. The CDR3 loop spans 14 amino acids. The germline CDR1 and CDR2 sequences are SGHRS and YFSETQ. Here the CDR3 reads CASSSRHRTYEQYF. The DNA of the CDR3 is TGCGCCAGCAGCTCCCGCCACCGGACCTACGAGCAGTACTTC.

This clonotype was recorded at least ten times. This chain uses TRBV5-5 with TRBJ1-1; 7 nucleotides match TRBD1. The CDR3 totals 16 residues. The V segment lost 4 bases and the J segment 0 bases; nucleotides outside the gene matches: 9. The germline V gene has CDR1 SGHKS and CDR2 YYEKEE (reference sequence). The CDR3 nucleotides read TGTGCCAGCAGCCTTGCGACAGGGCCCATGAACACTGAAGCTTTCTTT. It translates to CASSLATGPMNTEAFF. Full variable domain (remainder filled in from reference TRBV5-5 and TRBJ1-1): DAGVTQSPTHLIKTRGQQVTLRCSPISGHKSVSWYQQVLGQGPQFIFQYYEKEERGRGNFPDRFSARQFPNYSSELNVNALLLGDSALYLCASSLATGPMNTEAFFGQGTRLTVV.

This clonotype came up a few times. A junction boundary mismatches the germline segment, possibly from a read error. In DNA form, the CDR3 reads TGCGGCGTTGAGGTCAGGACGAACACCGGGGAGCTGTTTTTT. Protein: CGVEVRTNTGELFF. The V gene is TRBV29-1, the J gene TRBJ2-2, with D uncertain. CDR3 length equals 14 residues. The germline gives CDR1 SQVTM, CDR2 ANQGSEA.

V usage is TRBV18 and J usage is TRBJ2-3; no clear D. This CDR3 comprises 14 residues. Germline-derived CDR1 and CDR2 are KGHSH and LQKENI. The V and J ends lost 6 bases and 3 bases respectively, with 13 bases between them. The CDR3 nucleotides read TGTGCCAGCTCCCGACCCGTTGATACAGATACGCAGTATTTT. This translates into CASSRPVDTDTQYF.

Ten or more counts support this clonotype. V and J are TRBV6-5 and TRBJ2-1; 14 bases match TRBD2. CDR1 is MNHEY, CDR2 SVGAGI, per germline. The CDR3 has 17 amino acids. V shed 0 bases, J shed 7 bases, and the junction held 5 bases outside the gene matches. CDR3 residues: CASSYSGTSGRRNEQFF. In nucleotides, the CDR3 is TGTGCCAGCAGTTACTCAGGGACTAGCGGGAGAAGGAATGAGCAGTTCTTC.

This chain uses TRBV4-3 with TRBJ2-1; D is unclear. Per the germline V gene, CDR1 is LGHNA and CDR2 is YSLEER. There are 14 residues in the CDR3. V lost 0 bases to trimming and J lost 3 bases, with 6 bases between them. This CDR3 is CASSQDGVYNEQFF. The CDR3 coding sequence is TGCGCCAGCAGCCAAGACGGAGTCTACAATGAGCAGTTCTTC.

This CDR3 is CATSRGDSKLNQPQHF. The CDR3 coding sequence is TGTGCCACCAGCAGGGGGGACAGTAAACTCAATCAGCCCCAGCATTTT. J is TRBJ1-5 and V is TRBV15; the match to TRBD1 covers 7 bases. This CDR3 spans 16 amino acids. The trim removed 3 bases at V and 3 bases at J, leaving 8 bases unmatched. Germline lookup yields CDR1 LNHNV and CDR2 YYDKDF (reference sequence).

This clonotype was seen a few times. The chain couples TRBV29-1 to TRBJ1-2; D is possibly TRBD1 (6 bases). The V and J ends lost 0 bases and 4 bases respectively, with 15 bases between them. CDR3 length equals 15 residues. The germline CDR1 and CDR2 sequences are SQVTM and ANQGSEA. The CDR3 nucleotides are TGCAGCGTTGAAGATCGAAGAGGGGGTGGCTATGGCTACACCTTC. It encodes CSVEDRRGGGYGYTF.

The gene calls are TRBV5-1 and TRBJ2-5, with TRBD2 matching 8 bases. Germline CDR1 and CDR2: SGHRS and YFSETQ. This CDR3 is built from 18 residues. V trimming: 3 bases; J trimming: 5 bases; junction bases outside the gene matches: 18. The CDR3 is CASSYITGGPLLEETQYF. The DNA of the CDR3 is TGCGCCAGCAGCTACATTACGGGGGGGCCTCTATTGGAGGAGACCCAGTACTTC. The complete variable domain, with remaining parts taken from reference TRBV5-1 and TRBJ2-5, reads KAGVTQTPRYLIKTRGQQVTLSCSPISGHRSVSWYQQTPGQGLQFLFEYFSETQRNKGNFPGRFSGRQFSNSRSEMNVSTLELGDSALYLCASSYITGGPLLEETQYFGPGTRLLVL.

This chain connects TRBV6-1 to TRBJ2-7; maybe TRBD1 (5 bases). Germline-derived CDR1 and CDR2 are MNHNS and SASEGT. Between the trimmed V and J ends, which lost 4 bases and 0 bases, there was a span of 10 bases. This CDR3 contains 14 residues. CDR3 sequence: CASSGGRGSYEQYV. Here the CDR3 DNA reads TGTGCCAGCAGTGGAGGTAGGGGCTCCTACGAGCAGTACGTC.

The V and J genes are TRBV12-3 or TRBV12-4 and TRBJ2-5; weak D call: TRBD2 (5 bases). This CDR3 spans 16 amino acids. Deletions cut 7 bases from V and 2 bases from J, with 20 bases between. The CDR3 loop is CASTLGISEYQETQYF. The DNA for the CDR3 is TGTGCCAGCACCCTAGGCATTAGCGAGTATCAAGAGACCCAGTACTTC.

In nucleotides, the CDR3 is TGTGCCAGCAGCTTAGGGGCGGCTGAAGCTTTCTTT. Protein product: CASSLGAAEAFF. V is TRBV7-9 and J is TRBJ1-1; D call uncertain. The CDR3 covers 12 residues. CDR1 is SEHNR, CDR2 FQNEAQ, per germline (reference sequence). Trimming took 1 base from V and 6 from J, leaving 6 bases between them.